The text below deals with one T cell receptor beta chain. Its antigen remains unknown. This entry belongs to a study of blood T cells in healthy people across ages. A second PCR, run for about 7 to 11 cycles, used a sample-barcoded 5' primer plus a J-beta primer mix. MiXCR, run by TCRdb on the 5' RACE reads, gives a single entry per CDR3 protein. The table lists nearly 1 million distinct CDR3 sequences, roughly 51% of them singletons, with roughly 23% in the top ten. CDR1 is MNHEY, CDR2 SMNVEV, per germline (reference sequence). The CDR3 consists of 14 residues. Study-wide points: When set beside aged donors, long-lived donors presented more naive CD4+ cells and higher diversity.

This sequence joins TRBV27 and TRBJ2-7; TRBD1 aligns across 10 bases. The closer fit of TRBJ2-5 to the DNA end suggests the J call may be wrong. Source material: blood. This clonotype originated in a woman aged 60-75 years in good health. The CDR3 DNA sequence: TGTGCCAGCAGTTTCCGGGGACAGGGGGAGACCCAGTACTTC. Amino acid sequence: CASSFRGQGETQYF.